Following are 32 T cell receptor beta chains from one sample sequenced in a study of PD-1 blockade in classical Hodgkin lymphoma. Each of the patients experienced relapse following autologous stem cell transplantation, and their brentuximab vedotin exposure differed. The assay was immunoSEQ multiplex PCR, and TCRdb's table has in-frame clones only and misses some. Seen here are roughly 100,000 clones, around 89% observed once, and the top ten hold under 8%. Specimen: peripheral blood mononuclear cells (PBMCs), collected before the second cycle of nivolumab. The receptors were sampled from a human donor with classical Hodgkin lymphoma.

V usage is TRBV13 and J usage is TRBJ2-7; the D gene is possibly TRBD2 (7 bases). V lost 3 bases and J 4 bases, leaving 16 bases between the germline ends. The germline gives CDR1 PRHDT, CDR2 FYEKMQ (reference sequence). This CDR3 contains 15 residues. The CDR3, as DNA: TGTGCCAGCAGCTTGAGGGGGGGTTTTTTATACGAGCAGTACTTC. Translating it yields CASSLRGGFLYEQYF.

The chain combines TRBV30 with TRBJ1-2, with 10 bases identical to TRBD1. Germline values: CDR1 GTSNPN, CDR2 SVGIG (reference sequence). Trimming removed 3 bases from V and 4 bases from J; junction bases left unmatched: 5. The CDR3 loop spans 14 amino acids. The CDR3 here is CAWSPDRGFYGYTF. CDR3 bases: TGTGCCTGGAGCCCGGACAGGGGGTTCTATGGCTACACCTTC.

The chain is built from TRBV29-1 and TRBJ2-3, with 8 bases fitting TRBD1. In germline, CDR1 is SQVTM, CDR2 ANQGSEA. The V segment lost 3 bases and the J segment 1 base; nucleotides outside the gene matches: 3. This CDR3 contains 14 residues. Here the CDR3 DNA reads TGCAGCGTTGACCAGGGGGCGCGCACAGATACGCAGTATTTT. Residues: CSVDQGARTDTQYF.

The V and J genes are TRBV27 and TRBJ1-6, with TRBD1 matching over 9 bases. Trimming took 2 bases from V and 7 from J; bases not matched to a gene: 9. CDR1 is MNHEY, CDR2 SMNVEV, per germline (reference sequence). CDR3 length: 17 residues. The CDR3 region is CASSLSPRGTGNSPLHF. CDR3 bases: TGTGCCAGCAGTTTAAGCCCCCGCGGGACAGGGAATTCACCCCTCCACTTT.

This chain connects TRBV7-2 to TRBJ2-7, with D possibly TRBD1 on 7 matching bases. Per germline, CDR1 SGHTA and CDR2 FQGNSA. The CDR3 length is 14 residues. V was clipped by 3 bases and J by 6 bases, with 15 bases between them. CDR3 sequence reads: CASSFGGTAGEQYF. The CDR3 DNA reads TGTGCCAGCAGCTTCGGCGGGACAGCCGGCGAGCAGTACTTC. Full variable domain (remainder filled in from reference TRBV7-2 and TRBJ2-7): GAGVSQSPSNKVTEKGKDVELRCDPISGHTALYWYRQSLGQGLEFLIYFQGNSAPDKSGLPSDRFSAERTGGSVSTLTIQRTQQEDSAVYLCASSFGGTAGEQYFGPGTRLTVT.

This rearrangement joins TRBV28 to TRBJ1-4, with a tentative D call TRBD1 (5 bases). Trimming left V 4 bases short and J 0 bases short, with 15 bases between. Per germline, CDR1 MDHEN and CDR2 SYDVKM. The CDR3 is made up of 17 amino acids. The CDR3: CASSSPGLRTTNEKLFF. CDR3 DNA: TGTGCCAGCAGTTCACCGGGACTCAGAACAACTAATGAAAAACTGTTTTTT.

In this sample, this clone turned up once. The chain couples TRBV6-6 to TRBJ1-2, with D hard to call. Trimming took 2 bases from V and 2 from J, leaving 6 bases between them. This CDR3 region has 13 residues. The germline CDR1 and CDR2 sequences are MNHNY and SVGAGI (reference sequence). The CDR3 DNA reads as TGTGCCAGCAGTTACGTGGAAAACTATGGCTACACCTTC. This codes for CASSYVENYGYTF.

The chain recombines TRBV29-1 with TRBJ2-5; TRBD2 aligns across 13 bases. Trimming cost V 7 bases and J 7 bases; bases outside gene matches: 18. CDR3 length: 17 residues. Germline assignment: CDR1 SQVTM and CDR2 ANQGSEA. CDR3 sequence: CSARDRTSGGAGWTQYF. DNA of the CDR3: TGCAGCGCGCGCGACCGGACTAGCGGGGGAGCCGGCTGGACCCAGTACTTC. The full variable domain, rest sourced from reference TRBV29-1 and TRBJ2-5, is SAVISQKPSRDICQRGTSLTIQCQVDSQVTMMFWYRQQPGQSLTLIATANQGSEATYESGFVIDKFPISRPNLTFSTLTVSNMSPEDSSIYLCSARDRTSGGAGWTQYFGPGTRLLVL.

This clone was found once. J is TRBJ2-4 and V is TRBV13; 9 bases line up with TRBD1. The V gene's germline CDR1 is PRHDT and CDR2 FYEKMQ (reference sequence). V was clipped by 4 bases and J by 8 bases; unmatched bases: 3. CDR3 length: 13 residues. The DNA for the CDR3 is TGTGCCAGCAGCTCAGACAGGGGGGACATTCAGTACTTC. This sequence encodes CASSSDRGDIQYF. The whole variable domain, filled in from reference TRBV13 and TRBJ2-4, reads AAGVIQSPRHLIKEKRETATLKCYPIPRHDTVYWYQQGPGQDPQFLISFYEKMQSDKGSIPDRFSAQQFSDYHSELNMSSLELGDSALYFCASSSDRGDIQYFGAGTRLSVL.

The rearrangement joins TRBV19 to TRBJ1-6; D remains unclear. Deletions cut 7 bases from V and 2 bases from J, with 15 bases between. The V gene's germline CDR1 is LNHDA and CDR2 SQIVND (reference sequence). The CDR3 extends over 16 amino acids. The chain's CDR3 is CASNPSGLAYNSPLHF. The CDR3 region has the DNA TGTGCCAGTAACCCCTCCGGATTGGCCTATAATTCACCCCTCCACTTT.

DNA for the CDR3: TGTGCCAGCTCACCACGGGACCCAGACTACAATGAGCAGTTCTTC. This codes for CASSPRDPDYNEQFF. This chain joins TRBV18 and TRBJ2-1; D tentatively fits TRBD1 or TRBD2 (5 bases each). The CDR3 has 15 residues. The germline V and J ends were trimmed by 1 base and 3 bases, with 10 bases remaining between them. The germline V gene has CDR1 KGHSH and CDR2 LQKENI.

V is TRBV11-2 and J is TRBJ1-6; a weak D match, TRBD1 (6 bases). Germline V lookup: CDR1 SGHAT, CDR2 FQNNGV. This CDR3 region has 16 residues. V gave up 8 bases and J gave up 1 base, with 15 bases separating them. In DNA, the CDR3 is TGTGCCAGCGACTTGGGGGCTGGATCCTATAATTCACCCCTCCACTTT. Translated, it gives CASDLGAGSYNSPLHF.

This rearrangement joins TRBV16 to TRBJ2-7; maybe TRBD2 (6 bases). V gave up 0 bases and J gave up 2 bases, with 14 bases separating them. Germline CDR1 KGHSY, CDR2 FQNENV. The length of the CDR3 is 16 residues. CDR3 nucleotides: TGTGCCAGCAGCCAATCTCTCGGGCGGGAAACCTACGAGCAGTACTTC. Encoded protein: CASSQSLGRETYEQYF.

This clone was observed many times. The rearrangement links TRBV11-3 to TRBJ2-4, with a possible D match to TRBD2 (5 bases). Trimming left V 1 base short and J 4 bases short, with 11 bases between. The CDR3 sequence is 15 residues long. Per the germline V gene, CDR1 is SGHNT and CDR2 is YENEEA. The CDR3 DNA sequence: TGTGCCAGCAGCTTAGGGCCTACGGGGAAAAACATTCAGTACTTC. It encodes CASSLGPTGKNIQYF.

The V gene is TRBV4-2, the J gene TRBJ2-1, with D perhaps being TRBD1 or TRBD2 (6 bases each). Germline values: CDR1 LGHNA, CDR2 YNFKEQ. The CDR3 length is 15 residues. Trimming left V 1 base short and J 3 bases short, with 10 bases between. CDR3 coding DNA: TGTGCCAGCAGCCAAGGGGGGGCTAGCTACAATGAGCAGTTCTTC. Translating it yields CASSQGGASYNEQFF.

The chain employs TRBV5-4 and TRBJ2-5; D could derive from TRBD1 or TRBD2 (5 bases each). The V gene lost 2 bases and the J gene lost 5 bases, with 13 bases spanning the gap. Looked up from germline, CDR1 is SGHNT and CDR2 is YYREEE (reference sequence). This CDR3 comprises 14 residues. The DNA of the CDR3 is TGTGCCAGCAGCTTACTGGGCGAGGGGGAGACCCAGTACTTC. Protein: CASSLLGEGETQYF.

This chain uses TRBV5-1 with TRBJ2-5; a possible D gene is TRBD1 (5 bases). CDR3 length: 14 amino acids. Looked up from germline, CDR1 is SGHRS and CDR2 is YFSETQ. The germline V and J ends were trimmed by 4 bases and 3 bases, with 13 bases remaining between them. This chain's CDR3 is CASSHDSSKETQYF. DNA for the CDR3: TGCGCCAGCAGCCACGACAGCTCTAAAGAGACCCAGTACTTC.

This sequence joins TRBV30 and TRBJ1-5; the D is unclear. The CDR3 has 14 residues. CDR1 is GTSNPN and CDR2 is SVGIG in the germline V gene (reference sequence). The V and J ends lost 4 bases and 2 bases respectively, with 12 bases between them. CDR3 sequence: CAWTGVFGNQPQHF. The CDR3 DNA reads TGTGCCTGGACTGGAGTTTTCGGCAATCAGCCCCAGCATTTT.

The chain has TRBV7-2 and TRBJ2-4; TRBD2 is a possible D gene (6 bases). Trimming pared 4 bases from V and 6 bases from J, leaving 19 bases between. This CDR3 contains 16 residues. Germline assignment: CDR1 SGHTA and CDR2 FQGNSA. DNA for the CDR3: TGTGCCAGCAGCTCAGCTTACGGGACTCCACCAAACATTCAGTACTTC. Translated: CASSSAYGTPPNIQYF.

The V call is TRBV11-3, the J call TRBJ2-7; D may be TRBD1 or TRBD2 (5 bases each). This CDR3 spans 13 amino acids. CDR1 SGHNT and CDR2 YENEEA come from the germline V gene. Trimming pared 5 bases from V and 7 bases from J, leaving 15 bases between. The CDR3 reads CASSLGTATEQYF. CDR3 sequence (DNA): TGTGCCAGCAGCCTGGGGACGGCCACAGAGCAGTACTTC.

The CDR3 here is CASSQDLGHGYTF. CDR3 DNA sequence: TGTGCCAGCAGCCAAGATCTAGGGCACGGCTACACCTTC. This chain uses TRBV4-2 with TRBJ1-2; no reliable D call. Germline V CDR1 and CDR2: LGHNA, YNFKEQ. The V end lost 0 bases, the J end lost 8 bases, and 10 bases lay between the germline ends. This CDR3 is 13 amino acids long.

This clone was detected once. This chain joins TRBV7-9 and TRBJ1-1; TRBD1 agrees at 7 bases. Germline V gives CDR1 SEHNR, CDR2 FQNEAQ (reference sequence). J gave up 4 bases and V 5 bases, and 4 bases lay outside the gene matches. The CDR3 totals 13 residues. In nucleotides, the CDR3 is TGTGCCAGCAGCGCCACAGGGGCCACTGAAGCTTTCTTT. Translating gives CASSATGATEAFF.

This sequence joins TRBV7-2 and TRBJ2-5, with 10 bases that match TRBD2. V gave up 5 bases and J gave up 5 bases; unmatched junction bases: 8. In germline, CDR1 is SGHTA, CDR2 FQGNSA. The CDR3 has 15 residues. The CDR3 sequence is CASSLKTSGEETQYF. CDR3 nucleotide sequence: TGTGCCAGCAGCCTGAAAACTAGCGGGGAGGAGACCCAGTACTTC.

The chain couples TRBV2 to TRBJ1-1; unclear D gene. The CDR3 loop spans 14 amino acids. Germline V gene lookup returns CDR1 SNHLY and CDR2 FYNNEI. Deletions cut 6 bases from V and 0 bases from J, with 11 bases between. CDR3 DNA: TGTGCCAGCAGCCACACAGTGTTGAACACTGAAGCTTTCTTT. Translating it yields CASSHTVLNTEAFF.

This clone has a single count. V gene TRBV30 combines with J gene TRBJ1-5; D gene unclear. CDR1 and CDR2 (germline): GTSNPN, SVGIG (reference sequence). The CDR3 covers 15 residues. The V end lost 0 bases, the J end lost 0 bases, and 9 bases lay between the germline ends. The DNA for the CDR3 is TGTGCCTGGAGTGTCCCGGGATATAGCAATCAGCCCCAGCATTTT. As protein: CAWSVPGYSNQPQHF.

CDR3 protein: CASSDIYEQYF. In DNA form, the CDR3 reads TGTGCCAGCAGCGACATTTACGAGCAGTACTTC. This sequence joins TRBV25-1 and TRBJ2-7; no definite D call. V was trimmed by 6 bases and J by 4 bases, leaving 7 bases between them. Per germline, CDR1 MGHDK and CDR2 SYGVNS. The CDR3 covers 11 residues.

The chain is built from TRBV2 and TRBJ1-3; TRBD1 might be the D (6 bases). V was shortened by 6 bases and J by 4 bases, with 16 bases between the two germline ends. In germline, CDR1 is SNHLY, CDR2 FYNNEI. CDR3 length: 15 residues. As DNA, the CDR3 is TGTGCCAGCAGCGCCGCCGACAGGTTGGGAAACACCATATATTTT. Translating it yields CASSAADRLGNTIYF.

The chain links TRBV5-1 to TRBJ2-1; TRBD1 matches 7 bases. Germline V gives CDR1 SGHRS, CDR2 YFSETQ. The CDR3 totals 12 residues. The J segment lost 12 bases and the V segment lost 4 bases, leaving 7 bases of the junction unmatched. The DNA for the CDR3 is TGCGCCAGCAGCCCCGACCCAGGGGGGCAGTTCTTC. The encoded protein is CASSPDPGGQFF.

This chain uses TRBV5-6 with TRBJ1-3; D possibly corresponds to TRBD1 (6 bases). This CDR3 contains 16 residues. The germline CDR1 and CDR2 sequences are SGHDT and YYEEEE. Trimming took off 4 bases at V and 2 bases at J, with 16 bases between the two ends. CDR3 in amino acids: CASSNSQGNPGNTIYF. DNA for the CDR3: TGTGCCAGCAGCAACTCCCAGGGGAATCCTGGAAACACCATATATTTT.

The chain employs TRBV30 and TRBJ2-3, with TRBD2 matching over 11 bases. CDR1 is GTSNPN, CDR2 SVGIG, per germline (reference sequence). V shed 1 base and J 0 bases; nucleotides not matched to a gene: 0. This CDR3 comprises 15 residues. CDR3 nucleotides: TGTGCCTGGAGTGGACTAGCGGGGAGCACAGATACGCAGTATTTT. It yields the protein CAWSGLAGSTDTQYF. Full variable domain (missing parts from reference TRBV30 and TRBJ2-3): SQTIHQWPATLVQPVGSPLSLECTVEGTSNPNLYWYRQAAGRGLQLLFYSVGIGQISSEVPQNLSASRPQDRQFILSSKKLLLSDSGFYLCAWSGLAGSTDTQYFGPGTRLTVL.

This CDR3 is CASSGRTGLTDTQYF. The CDR3 bases are TGTGCCAGCAGTGGCAGGACAGGGTTGACAGATACGCAGTATTTT. The J gene is TRBJ2-3, the V gene TRBV2; TRBD1 matches at 8 bases. This CDR3 contains 15 residues. CDR1 and CDR2 (germline): SNHLY, FYNNEI. Trimming removed 4 bases from V and 3 bases from J; junction bases left unmatched: 6.

CDR3 sequence reads: CASSQSSPLHF. Here the CDR3 DNA reads TGTGCCAGCAGCCAGAGTTCACCCCTCCACTTT. The chain carries TRBV11-3 and TRBJ1-6, with D unclear. The CDR3 is 11 residues long. Trimming left V 5 bases short and J 9 bases short, with 5 bases between. Germline CDR1 and CDR2: SGHNT and YENEEA.